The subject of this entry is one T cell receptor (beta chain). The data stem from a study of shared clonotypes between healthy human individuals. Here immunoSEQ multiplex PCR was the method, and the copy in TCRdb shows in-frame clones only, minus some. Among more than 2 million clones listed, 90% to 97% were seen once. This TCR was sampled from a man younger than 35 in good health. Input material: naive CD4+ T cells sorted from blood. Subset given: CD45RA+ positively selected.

The CDR3 DNA reads as TGCGCCAGCAGCTTCGTTCGGTCAGGGGTTTCGGACATTCAGTACTTC. This translates into CASSFVRSGVSDIQYF. The chain couples TRBV5-1 to TRBJ2-4; TRBD1 might be the D (6 bases). Germline lookup yields CDR1 SGHRS and CDR2 YFSETQ. The germline V and J ends were trimmed by 2 bases and 8 bases, with 20 bases remaining between them. The CDR3 spans 16 residues.